What follows are 21 T cell receptor beta chains derived from one specimen sequenced in a study of a mutant IDH1 vaccine in newly diagnosed glioma. TCRdb's table, derived via immunoSEQ multiplex PCR, lists solely in-frame clones and lacks some. The sample includes 60,000 to 75,000 clones, 65% to 85% seen only once; the top ten take around 4.5%. Specified time point: baseline, week 1 (first vaccination visit). Treatment indicated: pre-vaccination baseline after standard-of-care therapy. The source material was peripheral blood mononuclear cells (PBMCs), sampled from a glioma patient treated with radiotherapy, temozolomide or both. The receptors come from a young woman with glioma. Some clones in this sample may be carry-over from other donors' samples.

This clone was counted a few times. V gene TRBV29-1 combines with J gene TRBJ1-1; possibly TRBD1 for D (5 bases). The CDR3 has 13 amino acids. Germline values: CDR1 SQVTM, CDR2 ANQGSEA. Trimming removed 6 bases from V and 7 bases from J, with 18 bases in between. This CDR3 reads CSVTGLRVSEAFF. For the CDR3, the DNA is TGCAGCGTAACGGGGCTCCGTGTAAGTGAAGCTTTCTTT.

The V call is TRBV5-1, the J call TRBJ2-5; unclear D gene. The CDR3 extends over 15 amino acids. Germline CDR1 SGHRS, CDR2 YFSETQ. With 0 bases removed from V and 2 bases from J, the gap between germline ends came to 11 bases. CDR3 bases: TGCGCCAGCAGCTTGGCCGGCAGTCCGCAAGAGACCCAGTACTTC. Its protein product is CASSLAGSPQETQYF.

The V and J genes are TRBV5-1 and TRBJ2-5, with TRBD1 identical over 7 bases. The J segment lost 4 bases and the V segment lost 5 bases, leaving 11 bases of the junction unmatched. The CDR3 length is 15 residues. Germline values: CDR1 SGHRS, CDR2 YFSETQ. The CDR3 loop reads CASREGWTGGETQYF. The CDR3 DNA reads as TGCGCCAGCAGAGAGGGTTGGACAGGTGGAGAGACCCAGTACTTC.

CDR3 DNA: TGTGCCAGCAGTTCTGGAGGGCCCCTCGGCAATGAGCAGTTCTTC. Translating it yields CASSSGGPLGNEQFF. The chain has TRBV27 and TRBJ2-1; TRBD2 might be the D (6 bases). V dropped 4 bases and J dropped 6 bases, with 16 bases sitting between them. Germline-derived CDR1 and CDR2 are MNHEY and SMNVEV (reference sequence). This CDR3 contains 15 residues.

The genes are TRBV29-1 and TRBJ2-1, with 8 bases fitting TRBD1. The germline V gene has CDR1 SQVTM and CDR2 ANQGSEA. Losses at the gene ends were 7 bases for V and 3 bases for J; bases not matched to a gene: 5. This CDR3 spans 13 amino acids. The CDR3 bases are TGCAGCGCCGAAACAGGGGGCTACAATGAGCAGTTCTTC. Residues: CSAETGGYNEQFF.

The rearrangement joins TRBV5-4 to TRBJ1-1; D ambiguous. The V gene lost 3 bases and the J gene lost 11 bases, with 17 bases spanning the gap. This CDR3 has 13 amino acids. Germline loops: CDR1 SGHNT, CDR2 YYREEE (reference sequence). CDR3 loop: CASSSTSGKEAFF. The CDR3 region has the DNA TGTGCCAGCAGCTCAACTTCCGGGAAGGAGGCTTTCTTT.

The chain employs TRBV7-9 and TRBJ2-1; maybe TRBD1 (5 bases). The V end was cut by 6 bases, the J end by 12 bases, with 15 bases between. There are 12 residues in the CDR3. The germline V gene has CDR1 SEHNR and CDR2 FQNEAQ (reference sequence). The CDR3 DNA reads as TGTGCCAGCAGTCCTGCAGGGCCGGGGCAGTTCTTC. As protein: CASSPAGPGQFF.

The chain recombines TRBV6-1 with TRBJ1-1; the D is unclear. The CDR3 covers 13 residues. From germline, CDR1 is MNHNS and CDR2 SASEGT. The V end lost 0 bases, the J end lost 9 bases, and 11 bases lay between the germline ends. The CDR3 is CASSEARRVKAFF. The CDR3 DNA is TGTGCCAGCAGTGAAGCGCGGCGAGTGAAAGCTTTCTTT.

The V gene is TRBV6-4, the J gene TRBJ2-1; no clear D gene. V gave up 4 bases and J gave up 9 bases, with 13 bases separating them. There are 13 residues in the CDR3. CDR1 and CDR2 from the germline V gene are MRHNA and SNTAGT. The CDR3 loop is CASSANTFGEQFF. Written as DNA, the CDR3 is TGTGCCAGCAGTGCAAATACTTTTGGTGAGCAGTTCTTC.

The chain is built from TRBV7-9 and TRBJ1-2; D remains unclear. Trimming removed 5 bases from V and 2 bases from J, with 6 bases in between. CDR3 length: 12 residues. Germline V gene data show CDR1 as SEHNR and CDR2 as FQNEAQ (reference sequence). The CDR3 DNA follows: TGTGCCAGCAGCGAAGAGAACTATGGCTACACCTTC. Translating gives CASSEENYGYTF.

The chain recombines TRBV5-1 with TRBJ2-2, with D possibly TRBD1 on 6 matching bases. Germline assignment: CDR1 SGHRS and CDR2 YFSETQ. The V end was cut by 5 bases, the J end by 4 bases, with 12 bases between. This CDR3 comprises 14 residues. The CDR3, as DNA: TGCGCCAGCAGTTTAGGACAGTTCACCGGGGAGCTGTTTTTT. Protein: CASSLGQFTGELFF.

The chain links TRBV10-3 to TRBJ2-5; D is unclear. There are 16 residues in the CDR3. The germline gives CDR1 ENHRY, CDR2 SYGVKD. V dropped 6 bases and J dropped 1 base, with 18 bases sitting between them. CDR3 DNA sequence: TGTGCCATCAGCTCCTCGGTGCAGAAGGGCCAAGAGACCCAGTACTTC. It specifies CAISSSVQKGQETQYF.

The chain uses TRBV19 and TRBJ2-6; tentatively, D is TRBD1 (6 bases). CDR1 LNHDA and CDR2 SQIVND come from the germline V gene (reference sequence). The CDR3 is 19 residues long. With 5 bases removed from V and 0 bases from J, the gap between germline ends came to 20 bases. CDR3 in amino acids: CASSSYTTGTISGANVLTF. The CDR3 DNA sequence: TGTGCCAGTAGTTCCTATACCACAGGGACCATCTCTGGGGCCAACGTCCTGACTTTC.

The sample holds one count of this clone. The chain joins TRBV9 to TRBJ1-3; D remains unclear. Trimming removed 3 bases at V and 8 bases at J, with 3 bases between. Germline V gene sequence: CDR1 SGDLS, CDR2 YYNGEE. The CDR3 extends over 10 amino acids. The CDR3 sequence is CASSGDTIYF. In nucleotides, the CDR3 is TGTGCCAGCAGCGGGGACACCATATATTTT.

This clone was detected only once. The rearrangement joins TRBV4-3 to TRBJ1-2; 9 nucleotides align to TRBD1. Looked up from germline, CDR1 is LGHNA and CDR2 is YSLEER. This CDR3 has 15 residues. After removal of 0 bases from V and 5 bases from J, the junction contained 4 bases not matched to a gene. The DNA of the CDR3 is TGCGCCAGCAGCCAAGATATTGGACAGGGGTATGGCTACACCTTC. This encodes CASSQDIGQGYGYTF.

This chain connects TRBV13 to TRBJ1-2, with a tentative D call TRBD1 (5 bases). The CDR3 is 18 amino acids. Germline V gene sequence: CDR1 PRHDT, CDR2 FYEKMQ (reference sequence). V was cut by 5 bases and J by 7 bases, with 29 bases left in between. As DNA, the CDR3 is TGTGCCAGCAGCCCACGTTTCCCCGGGGCAGGGATCGGTGGTGGCTACACCTTC. It codes for CASSPRFPGAGIGGGYTF. Looking up the rest from reference TRBV13 and TRBJ1-2 gives the full variable domain: AAGVIQSPRHLIKEKRETATLKCYPIPRHDTVYWYQQGPGQDPQFLISFYEKMQSDKGSIPDRFSAQQFSDYHSELNMSSLELGDSALYFCASSPRFPGAGIGGGYTFGSGTRLTVV.

The rearrangement joins TRBV30 to TRBJ2-2; 7 bases align to TRBD2. The ends lost 4 bases at V and 3 bases at J; junction bases unmatched: 8. CDR1 is GTSNPN, CDR2 SVGIG, per germline (reference sequence). The CDR3 totals 15 residues. The CDR3 region is CAWTTGTIDTGELFF. The CDR3 DNA sequence: TGTGCCTGGACCACCGGGACTATTGACACCGGGGAGCTGTTTTTT.

The rearrangement links TRBV6-1 to TRBJ2-7; D remains unclear. From germline, CDR1 is MNHNS and CDR2 SASEGT. V was clipped by 3 bases and J by 3 bases, with 3 bases between them. CDR3 length equals 11 residues. The CDR3 reads CASSEGYEQYF. Written as DNA, the CDR3 is TGTGCCAGCAGTGAGGGCTACGAGCAGTACTTC.

This clone was seen just once. The V and J genes are TRBV6-5 and TRBJ1-2; possible D gene TRBD1, 5 bases. In germline, CDR1 is MNHEY, CDR2 SVGAGI. The CDR3 runs 15 residues. V dropped 0 bases and J dropped 8 bases, with 16 bases sitting between them. The CDR3, as DNA: TGTGCCAGCAGTTACTCATCCGGGGCCTGGGAAGGCTACACCTTC. It translates to CASSYSSGAWEGYTF.

The CDR3 sequence: CASSLHSPLHF. The CDR3 DNA reads as TGTGCCAGCAGTCTTCATTCACCCCTCCACTTT. The chain links TRBV6-4 to TRBJ1-6; D uncertain. The V gene lost 5 bases and the J gene lost 8 bases, with 4 bases spanning the gap. The CDR3 is made up of 11 amino acids. Germline-derived CDR1 and CDR2 are MRHNA and SNTAGT.

J is TRBJ1-1 and V is TRBV30, with D hard to call. This CDR3 comprises 11 residues. Trimming pared 3 bases from V and 5 bases from J, leaving 7 bases between. The germline V gene encodes CDR1 GTSNPN and CDR2 SVGIG (reference sequence). This CDR3 reads CAWSPGTEAFF. In nucleotides, the CDR3 is TGTGCCTGGAGCCCCGGGACTGAAGCTTTCTTT.